This is a list of T cell receptor beta chains from one sample in a study of regulatory T cells in long-lasting Graves disease. TCRdb ran MiXCR on the multiplex PCR reads and lists one entry per CDR3 protein. The sample records 350,000 to 400,000 distinct CDR3 sequences, about a sixth being singletons. Sequenced here: peripheral blood mononuclear cells (PBMCs), sampled at new diagnosis, from a patient treated with antithyroid drugs. These receptors originate from a female donor with Graves disease. The CDR3 runs from the conserved cysteine through the conserved F or W. Some rows have no size entry. The others give once, few or many, or a class for an expanded clone.

V: TRBV7-2; size: NA; J: TRBJ2-2; CDR3: CASSFPGLAGGPGDTGELFF
V: TRBV29-1; size: NA; J: TRBJ2-6; CDR3: CSVEEWDRGFGANVLTF
V: TRBV6-1; size: NA; J: TRBJ1-5; CDR3: CASSLGTGNSNQPQHF
V: TRBV30; size: many; J: TRBJ2-2; CDR3: CAWSWGRVNTGELFF
V: TRBV15; size: many; J: TRBJ1-2; CDR3: CATARELDRSSYTF
V: TRBV30; size: many; J: TRBJ1-6; CDR3: CAWQPGRSNSPLHF
V: TRBV6-1; size: many; J: TRBJ1-4; CDR3: CASGRGEKLFF
V: TRBV19; size: NA; J: TRBJ1-1; CDR3: CASSIGRELRENIEAFF
V: TRBV4-3; size: many; J: TRBJ1-5; CDR3: CASSQDRGWPQHF
V: TRBV28; size: many; J: TRBJ2-4; CDR3: CASSQDRVNAQYF
V: TRBV7-2; size: many; J: TRBJ1-1; CDR3: CASSFQGAGVTEAFF
V: TRBV19; size: NA; J: TRBJ2-6; CDR3: CATRQGAFGANVLTF
V: TRBV2; size: many; J: TRBJ1-6; CDR3: CASSEAGTANSPLHF
V: TRBV13; size: many; J: TRBJ2-1; CDR3: CASSSPGPNEQFF
V: TRBV7-2; size: many; J: TRBJ1-5; CDR3: CASSQGIGAINQPQHF